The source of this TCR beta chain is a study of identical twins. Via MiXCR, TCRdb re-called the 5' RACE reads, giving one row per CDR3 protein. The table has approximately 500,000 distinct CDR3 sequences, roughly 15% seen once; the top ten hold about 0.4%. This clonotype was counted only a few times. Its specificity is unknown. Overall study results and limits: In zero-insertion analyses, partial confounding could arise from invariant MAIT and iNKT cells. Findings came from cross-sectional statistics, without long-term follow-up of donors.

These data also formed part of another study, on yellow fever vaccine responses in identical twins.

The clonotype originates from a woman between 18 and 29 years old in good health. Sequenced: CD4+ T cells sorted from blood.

CDR3 coding DNA: TGTGCCACCAGTCAGACCCTCACAGATACGCAGTATTTT. It yields the protein CATSQTLTDTQYF. The V and J genes are TRBV24-1 and TRBJ2-3; unclear D gene. The germline V and J ends were trimmed by 6 bases and 2 bases, with 8 bases remaining between them. Germline CDR1 KGHDR, CDR2 SFDVKD. The CDR3 extends over 13 amino acids.